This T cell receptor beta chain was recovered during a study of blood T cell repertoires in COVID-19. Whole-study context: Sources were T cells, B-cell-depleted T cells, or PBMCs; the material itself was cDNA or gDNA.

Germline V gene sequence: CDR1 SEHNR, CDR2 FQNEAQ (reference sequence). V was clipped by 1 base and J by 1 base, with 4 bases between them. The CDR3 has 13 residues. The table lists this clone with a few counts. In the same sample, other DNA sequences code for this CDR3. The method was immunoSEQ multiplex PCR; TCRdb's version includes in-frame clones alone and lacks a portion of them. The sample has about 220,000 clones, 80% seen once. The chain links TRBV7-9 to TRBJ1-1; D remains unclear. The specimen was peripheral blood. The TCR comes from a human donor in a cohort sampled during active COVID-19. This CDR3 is CASSLGQNTEAFF. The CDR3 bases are TGTGCCAGCAGCTTAGGACAGAACACTGAAGCTTTCTTT.